The 20 T cell receptor beta chains listed next were all sequenced from one sample in a study of blood T cell repertoires in COVID-19 (dated by TCRdb to about 2020). Library preparation employed the immunoSEQ multiplex PCR assay. Held by TCRdb, this immuneACCESS table contains in-frame sequences only and omits some clones. Under half of the omission traces to an unresolved V gene where checked; the cause of the rest is unknown. A total of about 230,000 clones appear in this sample, approximately 84% of them only once. The top ten clones comprise 9.5% to 13% of the sample. Sequenced material: peripheral blood. The receptors shown here come from a man aged 45-65 years with COVID-19, enrolled during active disease.

V is TRBV14 and J is TRBJ2-7; D possibly corresponds to TRBD2 (6 bases). Trimming pared 0 bases from V and 6 bases from J, leaving 12 bases between. Looked up from germline, CDR1 is SGHDN and CDR2 is FVKESK. The CDR3 has 14 amino acids. The CDR3 DNA sequence: TGTGCCAGCAGCCAAGAAACGGGAGTCAGCGAGCAGTACTTC. Protein product: CASSQETGVSEQYF.

In DNA, the CDR3 is TGTGCCAGCAGCTTGTGGTCGGCTAGCGGGAGTAAGGGCCACTACGAGCAGTACTTC. As protein: CASSLWSASGSKGHYEQYF. The chain has TRBV11-2 and TRBJ2-7; 10 nucleotides align to TRBD2. The CDR3 length is 19 residues. J gave up 3 bases and V 3 bases, and 17 bases lay outside the gene matches. Germline assignment: CDR1 SGHAT and CDR2 FQNNGV.

The chain joins TRBV6-6 to TRBJ1-5; the match to TRBD1 covers 11 bases. Germline CDR1 MNHNY, CDR2 SVGAGI (reference sequence). V shed 5 bases and J 6 bases; nucleotides not matched to a gene: 12. The length of the CDR3 is 17 residues. As DNA, the CDR3 is TGTGCCAGCAGTCGAACGCCCGGGACAGGGGGACGTCAGCCCCAGCATTTT. Its protein product is CASSRTPGTGGRQPQHF.

The V call is TRBV7-9, the J call TRBJ1-2; D not certain. Germline assignment: CDR1 SEHNR and CDR2 FQNEAQ (reference sequence). The CDR3 sequence is 12 residues long. Trimming left V 5 bases short and J 4 bases short, with 8 bases between. The CDR3 sequence: CASSPRLYGYTF. Written as DNA, the CDR3 is TGTGCCAGCAGCCCACGACTCTATGGCTACACCTTC.

The CDR3 is CAISDSRVTDTQYF. In DNA, the CDR3 is TGTGCCATCAGTGATTCCAGGGTCACAGATACGCAGTATTTT. The J gene is TRBJ2-3, the V gene TRBV10-3; possible D gene TRBD1, 5 bases. The CDR3 contains 14 residues. Germline CDR1 and CDR2: ENHRY and SYGVKD. The germline V and J ends were trimmed by 3 bases and 2 bases, with 9 bases remaining between them.

This chain connects TRBV5-8 to TRBJ1-5; possible D gene TRBD1, 5 bases. Trimming stripped 3 bases from V and 5 bases from J, with 9 bases between. This CDR3 spans 13 amino acids. The germline CDR1 and CDR2 sequences are SGHTS and YDEGEE. The CDR3 DNA sequence: TGTGCCAGCAGCTGGGGCCGAGATCAGCCCCAGCATTTT. Translation: CASSWGRDQPQHF.

The chain combines TRBV5-4 with TRBJ2-7; the D gene is possibly TRBD2 (6 bases). Germline loops: CDR1 SGHNT, CDR2 YYREEE (reference sequence). V lost 0 bases to trimming and J lost 3 bases, with 19 bases between them. The CDR3 loop spans 17 amino acids. The chain's CDR3 is CASSLGASAMVNYEQYF. CDR3 nucleotides: TGTGCCAGCAGCTTGGGAGCTAGCGCCATGGTCAACTACGAGCAGTACTTC.

The chain has TRBV5-1 and TRBJ1-1, with 9 bases fitting TRBD1. CDR1 is SGHRS, CDR2 YFSETQ, per germline. V shed 0 bases and J 4 bases; nucleotides not matched to a gene: 1. This CDR3 is built from 14 residues. The CDR3 sequence: CASSLGTGVTEAFF. CDR3 DNA: TGCGCCAGCAGCTTGGGGACAGGGGTCACTGAAGCTTTCTTT.

The chain recombines TRBV18 with TRBJ2-7, with 8 bases lining up with TRBD1. Trimming at V came to 3 bases and at J to 5 bases, leaving 3 bases not matched to a gene. The germline CDR1 and CDR2 sequences are KGHSH and LQKENI. This CDR3 has 13 residues. The CDR3, as DNA: TGTGCCAGCTCACCCGGACAGGGCAACGAGCAGTACTTC. Amino acids: CASSPGQGNEQYF.

This clone showed up just once. The rearrangement uses TRBV6-5 and TRBJ2-7, with D unclear. Germline V gives CDR1 MNHEY, CDR2 SVGAGI. The V end lost 8 bases, the J end lost 7 bases, and 12 bases lay between the germline ends. This CDR3 is 11 amino acids long. The CDR3 DNA reads TGTGCCAGCCTCCTCCAGGTGGAGCAGTACTTC. This sequence encodes CASLLQVEQYF.

This clone was recorded once. This chain uses TRBV11-1 with TRBJ2-2; D may be TRBD1 (5 bases). Trimming took 6 bases from V and 4 from J, leaving 15 bases between them. The germline V gene has CDR1 SGHAT and CDR2 FQDESV (reference sequence). The CDR3 loop spans 15 amino acids. The CDR3 sequence: CASRPRAPGTGELFF. For the CDR3, the DNA is TGTGCCAGCAGACCCAGGGCGCCGGGCACCGGGGAGCTGTTTTTT.

The genes are TRBV2 and TRBJ1-1; D is possibly TRBD1 (5 bases). The V gene lost 6 bases and the J gene lost 1 base, with 9 bases spanning the gap. The CDR3 loop spans 13 amino acids. CDR1 and CDR2 (germline): SNHLY, FYNNEI. The CDR3 loop is CASRAQGNTEAFF. CDR3 bases: TGTGCCAGCAGGGCCCAGGGGAACACTGAAGCTTTCTTT. The whole variable domain, filled in from reference TRBV2 and TRBJ1-1, reads EPEVTQTPSHQVTQMGQEVILRCVPISNHLYFYWYRQILGQKVEFLVSFYNNEISEKSEIFDDQFSVERPDGSNFTLKIRSTKLEDSAMYFCASRAQGNTEAFFGQGTRLTVV.

This clone was observed a few times. The chain couples TRBV19 to TRBJ1-1; D is perhaps TRBD1 (5 bases). Germline lookup yields CDR1 LNHDA and CDR2 SQIVND (reference sequence). CDR3 length: 12 amino acids. Trimming removed 4 bases at V and 7 bases at J, with 10 bases between. CDR3 region: CASSSAGFEAFF. CDR3 coding DNA: TGTGCCAGTAGTAGCGCAGGGTTTGAAGCTTTCTTT.

This chain's CDR3 is CASSGKGATYGYTF. DNA of the CDR3: TGTGCCAGCAGTGGCAAGGGGGCGACCTATGGCTACACCTTC. The rearrangement uses TRBV25-1 and TRBJ1-2; 7 bases are a match to TRBD1. CDR1 and CDR2 (germline): MGHDK, SYGVNS. V shed 4 bases, J shed 4 bases, and the junction held 6 bases outside the gene matches. This CDR3 region has 14 residues.

The V gene is TRBV9, the J gene TRBJ2-2, with D possibly being TRBD2 (6 bases). Germline V lookup: CDR1 SGDLS, CDR2 YYNGEE. V dropped 0 bases and J dropped 6 bases, with 12 bases sitting between them. The CDR3 sequence is 15 residues long. CDR3 protein: CASSVELRGAGELFF. The CDR3 nucleotides are TGTGCCAGCAGCGTAGAGTTGCGCGGGGCCGGGGAGCTGTTTTTT.

The rearrangement uses TRBV5-6 and TRBJ1-2, with TRBD1 identical over 8 bases. Trimming cost V 0 bases and J 2 bases; bases outside gene matches: 3. CDR3 size: 15 residues. Germline values: CDR1 SGHDT, CDR2 YYEEEE. Here the CDR3 reads CASSLGDRTNYGYTF. For the CDR3, the DNA is TGTGCCAGCAGCTTGGGGGACAGGACAAACTATGGCTACACCTTC.

The V gene is TRBV7-3, the J gene TRBJ2-2; 10 bases align to TRBD2. The germline gives CDR1 SGHTA, CDR2 FQGTGA. The CDR3 length is 16 residues. Losses at the gene ends were 5 bases for V and 3 bases for J; bases not matched to a gene: 6. CDR3 residues: CASSLGLAEYTGELFF. The CDR3 nucleotides read TGTGCCAGCAGCCTAGGACTAGCGGAGTACACCGGGGAGCTGTTTTTT.

This rearrangement joins TRBV2 to TRBJ1-6; 10 nucleotides match TRBD1. Germline assignment: CDR1 SNHLY and CDR2 FYNNEI. This CDR3 has 18 amino acids. The V segment lost 6 bases and the J segment 6 bases; nucleotides outside the gene matches: 14. The CDR3 loop is CASRTPGWDRGFNSPLHF. Here the CDR3 DNA reads TGTGCCAGCAGGACCCCGGGGTGGGACAGGGGATTTAATTCACCCCTCCACTTT.

The CDR3 region is CASRTPAGGPDTQYF. The CDR3 DNA follows: TGTGCCAGCAGAACCCCCGCGGGAGGGCCAGATACGCAGTATTTT. The chain has TRBV2 and TRBJ2-3, with 9 bases identical to TRBD2. In germline, CDR1 is SNHLY, CDR2 FYNNEI. The CDR3 loop spans 15 amino acids. Unmatched junction bases numbered 8, after V lost 6 bases and J lost 4 bases.

Notes on this clone: Other DNA sequences in the same sample also yield this CDR3. CDR3 residues: CASSLGLAGSTDTQYF. The CDR3 DNA reads TGCGCCAGCAGCTTGGGACTAGCGGGTAGCACAGATACGCAGTATTTT. This chain connects TRBV5-1 to TRBJ2-3, with TRBD2 matching over 10 bases. Trimming took 0 bases from V and 0 from J; bases not matched to a gene: 1. Germline V gene lookup returns CDR1 SGHRS and CDR2 YFSETQ. The CDR3 runs 16 residues.